This T cell receptor beta chain was obtained from a study of CD8+ T cells in alopecia areata (dated by TCRdb to 2017 to 2018). Context from the whole study: The treated patients, all with moderate-to-severe alopecia areata, were enrolled in an open-label pilot trial of oral tofacitinib given at 5 to 10 mg twice daily. In both human patients and the C3H/HeJ mouse model, the study applied high-throughput TCRbeta sequencing to look at T cell clonal expansion in alopecia areata. RNA was obtained with the PAXgene miRNA kit for fixed scalp, the miRNeasy kit for PBMCs, and the RNeasy kit for mouse skin. TCRbeta CDR3 regions were amplified by immunoSEQ multiplex PCR using 35 Vbeta forward and 13 Jbeta reverse primers. Scalp clonality was compared among normal scalp (n=4), patchy alopecia areata scalp (n=8), and alopecia totalis/universalis scalp (n=8). Biopsies were taken from tofacitinib-treated patients at baseline and at 4 and 24 weeks of treatment, and a later scalp biopsy was taken in several of the tofacitinib-treated patients. Human TCRbeta sequencing covered scalp tissue and sorted CD4+ and CD8+ peripheral blood T cells from patchy and totalis/universalis alopecia areata patients and healthy controls. Tofacitinib was administered for 6 to 18 months, and 6 months of follow-up off drug were then conducted to assess delayed response and recurrence.

About this clone: No cognate antigen has been identified for it. Qualities for individual bases were not recorded, and no much larger clone is one base off.

This specimen's time point label, per the study, means: baseline before oral tofacitinib. Lesional scalp punch biopsies and peripheral blood were obtained from alopecia areata patients. PBMCs were isolated by density centrifugation and stained for CD3, CD4 and CD8, and CD4+ and CD8+ T cells were sorted on a FACSAria. Points the paper makes about the study in general: Compared with mice, TCR sequences shared between patients were less clear, possibly partly because of HLA diversity across the patient population. Scalp TCR repertoire analysis is complicated because resident alphabeta T cells in normal human skin are also sequenced, whereas mouse skin is dominated by gammadelta T cells. Lesional scalp, especially in alopecia totalis/universalis, showed higher clonality and more expanded CD8+ clones than normal scalp, suggesting antigenic drive.

Trimming accounts for 6 bases at V and 3 bases at J, while the number of junction bases matched to no gene is 7. The CDR3 runs 15 amino acids, cysteine and phenylalanine included. CDR3 DNA is the only sequence kept; it has 45 bases, read in frame from the first base. The germline V gene specifies ENHRY as CDR1 and SYGVKD as CDR2. Library preparation used the immunoSEQ multiplex PCR assay. RNA was extracted from all samples and reverse transcribed into cDNA as template for TCR sequencing. SuperScript III was used to make first-strand cDNA, primed with a 2:1 mix of oligo-dT and random hexamers. A synthetic immune receptor repertoire was used to assess amplification bias, and residual bias was removed computationally. As for the authors' bioinformatics: Raw reads were preprocessed to remove errors, and CDR3 was defined according to IMGT conventions as the region from the conserved cysteine to phenylalanine. To get clonality, Shannon entropy was normalized by log2 of the number of productive unique TCRs and the result was subtracted from 1. CD4 or CD8 identity of scalp clones was inferred by cross-referencing scalp TCRbeta sequences with sorted blood CD4 and CD8 repertoires. TCRdb retrieved this table from immuneACCESS and kept in-frame rearrangements only. Not all clones are present; in checked studies, unresolved V genes account for under half, and no reason is known for the remainder. The D gene and trimming were derived from the DNA, and the V and J assignments and clone size from that table. This sample gives some 180,000 clones in total; roughly 60% of them show up just once. Of the sample, approximately 1.7% falls within the top ten clones.

The chain uses TRBV10-3 and TRBJ2-7, with 11 bases matching TRBD2. The sample consisted of CD4+ T cells sorted from blood, taken at week 0. The sequence was obtained from a human donor with alopecia areata. The CDR3 amino acid sequence is: CAIRTGTSGFYEQYF. The DNA reads as follows: TGTGCCATCAGAACCGGGACTAGCGGATTCTACGAGCAGTACTTC.